The 10 T cell receptor beta chains presented below share a single source sample, sequenced in a study of blood T cell repertoires in COVID-19. Sequenced by immunoSEQ multiplex PCR; TCRdb stores in-frame clones only, minus some. The sample carries about 310,000 clones, roughly 91% recorded once. The sample comprised PBMCs or T cells enriched from blood (not recorded which). These receptors all come from a young woman who had recovered from COVID-19.

The V and J genes are TRBV10-2 and TRBJ1-1, with no clear D. Trimming took off 4 bases at V and 5 bases at J, with 11 bases between the two ends. CDR3 length: 13 amino acids. Germline lookup yields CDR1 WSHSY and CDR2 SAAADI. In DNA, the CDR3 is TGCGCCAGCAGTGTGCAGTCGGAGACTGAAGCTTTCTTT. The encoded protein is CASSVQSETEAFF.

V and J are TRBV4-2 and TRBJ2-1; 7 nucleotides match TRBD2. CDR3 length equals 17 residues. Germline V gene data show CDR1 as LGHNA and CDR2 as YNFKEQ. V shed 0 bases and J 0 bases; nucleotides not matched to a gene: 5. This CDR3 reads CASSQDGRPSSYNEQFF. The CDR3 bases are TGTGCCAGCAGCCAAGACGGGAGGCCATCCTCCTACAATGAGCAGTTCTTC.

The chain carries TRBV28 and TRBJ2-1, with TRBD1 matching over 7 bases. Losses at the gene ends were 2 bases for V and 8 bases for J; bases not matched to a gene: 9. This CDR3 region has 15 residues. Germline V gives CDR1 MDHEN, CDR2 SYDVKM. As DNA, the CDR3 is TGTGCCAGCAGTTTACAAGGGGGCTTATCCGATGAGCAGTTCTTC. Its translation: CASSLQGGLSDEQFF.

The rearrangement uses TRBV7-9 and TRBJ2-1; TRBD2 might be the D (5 bases). The CDR3 length is 15 residues. Germline V lookup: CDR1 SEHNR, CDR2 FQNEAQ (reference sequence). V was shortened by 5 bases and J by 1 base, with 12 bases between the two germline ends. CDR3 coding DNA: TGTGCCAGCAGCGGAGGTTTCATGTCCTACAATGAGCAGTTCTTC. Translation: CASSGGFMSYNEQFF.

The CDR3 is CATSQGRYNEQFF. DNA of the CDR3: TGTGCCACCTCACAGGGGCGGTACAATGAGCAGTTCTTC. V and J are TRBV6-5 and TRBJ2-1; 7 bases are a match to TRBD1. The CDR3 spans 13 residues. Germline V CDR1 and CDR2: MNHEY, SVGAGI. Trimming took 10 bases from V and 4 from J; bases not matched to a gene: 7.

The V call is TRBV27, the J call TRBJ1-6; tentatively, D is TRBD1 (5 bases). V was pared by 4 bases and J by 14 bases, with 21 bases between. Germline V gene sequence: CDR1 MNHEY, CDR2 SMNVEV (reference sequence). This CDR3 is 15 amino acids long. As DNA, the CDR3 is TGTGCCAGCAGTTCCCCGGGCAGGGTTCGCGGAGCCCTCCACTTT. Its protein product is CASSSPGRVRGALHF.

V usage is TRBV12-2 and J usage is TRBJ2-1; the table's D call of TRBD2 was not tested on the DNA. TRBV12-2 is noted as a pseudogene. The length of the CDR3 is 18 residues. The CDR3 region has the DNA TGTGCAAGTCGCCGGACTAGCGGGAGGGCCCTTGGGCGCAATGAGCAGTTCTTC. Translated, it gives CASRRTSGRALGRNEQFF.

This clone was seen a few times. The chain couples TRBV5-1 to TRBJ1-3, with D perhaps matching TRBD1 (5 bases). Trimming cost V 4 bases and J 0 bases, with 11 bases left between them. Germline CDR1 is SGHRS and CDR2 is YFSETQ. The CDR3 contains 15 residues. CDR3 residues: CASSPGHSSGNTIYF. DNA of the CDR3: TGCGCCAGCAGCCCCGGACACTCCTCTGGAAACACCATATATTTT. The complete variable domain, with remaining parts taken from reference TRBV5-1 and TRBJ1-3, reads KAGVTQTPRYLIKTRGQQVTLSCSPISGHRSVSWYQQTPGQGLQFLFEYFSETQRNKGNFPGRFSGRQFSNSRSEMNVSTLELGDSALYLCASSPGHSSGNTIYFGEGSWLTVV.

This clone has just one count. The V gene is TRBV7-2, the J gene TRBJ1-5; 7 bases align to TRBD1. This CDR3 is built from 14 residues. V lost 1 base and J lost 7; bases outside the gene matches: 4. CDR1 is SGHTA, CDR2 FQGNSA, per germline. DNA of the CDR3: TGTGCCAGCAGCTTAGAAGGACAGGAGCAGCCCCAGCATTTT. It yields the protein CASSLEGQEQPQHF.

This chain uses TRBV28 with TRBJ2-7, with D perhaps TRBD1 (8 bases). V lost 10 bases to trimming and J lost 0 bases, with 16 bases between them. From germline, CDR1 is MDHEN and CDR2 SYDVKM. There are 14 residues in the CDR3. The CDR3 here is CATIHRGGSYEQYF. CDR3 in DNA: TGTGCCACCATTCACAGGGGGGGCTCCTACGAGCAGTACTTC.